A single sample gave rise to the 2 T cell receptor beta chains below, sequenced in a study. TCRdb called the RT-PCR reads again in MiXCR, with one record for every CDR3 protein. The profile shows hundreds of thousands of distinct CDR3 sequences, 14% of them singletons. What was sequenced was memory CD4+ T cells from blood. The origin of the receptors is a female donor in good health, serving as a healthy control.

This rearrangement joins TRBV5-1 to TRBJ2-1; D remains ambiguous. This CDR3 comprises 15 residues. The germline V gene encodes CDR1 SGHRS and CDR2 YFSETQ. Trimming stripped 4 bases from V and 0 bases from J, with 11 bases between. CDR3 in amino acids: CASSVGSPSYNEQFF. The CDR3 DNA reads as TGCGCCAGCAGCGTAGGAAGCCCCTCCTACAATGAGCAGTTCTTC.

This chain links TRBV18 with TRBJ1-1, with D tentatively TRBD1 (6 bases). V lost 0 bases to trimming and J lost 10 bases, with 15 bases between them. This CDR3 has 14 amino acids. Germline-derived CDR1 and CDR2 are KGHSH and LQKENI. In nucleotides, the CDR3 is TGTGCCAGCTCACCACCAGCACAGGGAGGGGGAGCTTTCTTT. The encoded protein is CASSPPAQGGGAFF.